This T cell receptor (beta chain) derives from a study of T cell changes during pregnancy in multiple sclerosis. Produced via immunoSEQ multiplex PCR; TCRdb's table is partial and in-frame only. The sample contains tens of thousands of clones, over 90% of which appear only once. Germline loops: CDR1 MNHEY, CDR2 SMNVEV (reference sequence). This CDR3 has 13 amino acids. Trimming removed 7 bases at V and 0 bases at J, with 8 bases between. V is TRBV27 and J is TRBJ2-3; weak D call: TRBD1 (5 bases). Sequenced here: CD8+ T cells from peripheral blood mononuclear cells, sampled in the third trimester of pregnancy. The sequence came from a female donor with multiple sclerosis, enrolled in a pregnancy study. DNA of the CDR3: TGTGCCAGCATGGCAGGGAGCACAGATACGCAGTATTTT. Translation: CASMAGSTDTQYF.